A single sample gave rise to the 14 T cell receptor beta chains below, sequenced in a study of human T cells and chemical hapten exposure. Before extraction, the whole blood was not fractionated, and total RNA was taken from it. TCRdb reprocessed the 5' RACE reads with MiXCR, giving one entry per CDR3 protein. The table records about 80,000 distinct CDR3 sequences, roughly 7.7% of them present only once. These TCRs come from a male donor in good health.

This clonotype was found a few times. This chain uses TRBV12-3 or TRBV12-4 with TRBJ1-5; weak D call: TRBD1 (6 bases). V was cut by 6 bases and J by 0 bases, with 12 bases left in between. The CDR3 is 15 amino acids. The CDR3 DNA reads TGTGCCAGCAGAACTACAGGGATTAGCAATCAGCCCCAGCATTTT. It encodes CASRTTGISNQPQHF.

The genes are TRBV5-1 and TRBJ2-7, with 7 bases lining up with TRBD1. The CDR3 runs to 14 residues. Trimming at V came to 4 bases and at J to 4 bases, leaving 8 bases not matched to a gene. Germline CDR1 reads SGHRS; CDR2 reads YFSETQ. CDR3 amino acids: CASSRPGQIYEQYF. The CDR3 nucleotides read TGCGCCAGCAGCCGCCCGGGACAGATATACGAGCAGTACTTC.

This clonotype was seen ten or more times. The rearrangement uses TRBV29-1 and TRBJ1-1, with TRBD1 as a possible D gene (5 bases). The V end was cut by 3 bases, the J end by 0 bases, with 17 bases between. The CDR3 is 16 residues long. CDR1 is SQVTM and CDR2 is ANQGSEA in the germline V gene. CDR3 DNA: TGCAGCGTTGACCGATGGGGTGACAGCTTGAACACTGAAGCTTTCTTT. It translates to CSVDRWGDSLNTEAFF.

This clonotype has just a few counts. The V gene is TRBV21-1, the J gene TRBJ1-5; the DNA was not used to check the table's D call, TRBD1. TRBV21-1 is classified as a pseudogene. The CDR3 totals 19 residues. The CDR3 spells CASSARTGGTVYSNQPQHF. In nucleotides, the CDR3 is TGTGCCAGCAGCGCCCGGACAGGGGGTACTGTGTATAGCAATCAGCCCCAGCATTTT.

This clonotype has at least ten counts. V and J are TRBV13 and TRBJ2-7, with D perhaps TRBD1 (5 bases). V was trimmed by 5 bases and J by 4 bases, leaving 15 bases between them. There are 14 residues in the CDR3. The germline V gene encodes CDR1 PRHDT and CDR2 FYEKMQ (reference sequence). In nucleotides, the CDR3 is TGTGCCAGCAGCCCCGGACACAGAGATTACGAGCAGTACTTC. This codes for CASSPGHRDYEQYF.

There are a few counts of this clonotype. The chain recombines TRBV12-3 or TRBV12-4 with TRBJ2-1, with 10 bases fitting TRBD2. The CDR3 spans 20 residues. The V gene end was trimmed by 6 bases and the J gene end by 2 bases; junction bases not matched to a gene: 19. CDR3 sequence: CASRQDRGGAGGVTYNEQFF. DNA of the CDR3: TGTGCCAGCAGACAAGACAGGGGAGGAGCGGGAGGGGTAACCTACAATGAGCAGTTCTTC.

This clonotype was counted ten times or more. J is TRBJ2-2 and V is TRBV28, with 11 bases aligning to TRBD2. Germline trimming cut 5 bases from V and 5 bases from J; bases unmatched to any gene: 7. CDR1 and CDR2 (germline): MDHEN, SYDVKM. The CDR3 length is 16 residues. The CDR3 here is CASSPASGRWTGELFF. CDR3 in DNA: TGTGCCAGCAGTCCGGCTAGCGGGAGGTGGACCGGGGAGCTGTTTTTT. Full variable domain (outside the CDR3, taken from reference TRBV28 and TRBJ2-2): DVKVTQSSRYLVKRTGEKVFLECVQDMDHENMFWYRQDPGLGLRLIYFSYDVKMKEKGDIPEGYSVSREKKERFSLILESASTNQTSMYLCASSPASGRWTGELFFGEGSRLTVL.

The chain joins TRBV21-1 to TRBJ1-4. TRBV21-1 is shown as a pseudogene. The CDR3 is 13 amino acids. The CDR3 is CASTTGANEKLFF. The CDR3 DNA follows: TGTGCCAGCACCACAGGGGCTAATGAAAAACTGTTTTTT.

This clonotype has a count of ten or more. The chain joins TRBV2 to TRBJ2-6; the D is unclear. This CDR3 comprises 15 residues. Germline CDR1 SNHLY, CDR2 FYNNEI. Deletions cut 3 bases from V and 4 bases from J, with 10 bases between. The CDR3 nucleotides read TGTGCCAGCAGTGATGGGGTAACCGGGGCCAACGTCCTGACTTTC. Protein: CASSDGVTGANVLTF.

Only a few counts were recorded for this clonotype. The J gene is TRBJ1-1, the V gene TRBV6-2 or TRBV6-3, with D maybe TRBD1 (5 bases). The germline V gene encodes CDR1 MNHEY and CDR2 SVGEGT. The CDR3 is 12 residues long. V shed 6 bases and J shed 9 bases, with 14 bases lying between them. CDR3 sequence reads: CASSRLDSKAFF. The CDR3 DNA follows: TGTGCCAGCAGCAGGCTCGACAGTAAAGCTTTCTTT.

Ten or more counts support this clonotype. The CDR3 region is CASSYSGLAGTQETQYF. The CDR3 DNA follows: TGTGCCAGCAGTTACTCCGGACTAGCGGGGACACAAGAGACCCAGTACTTC. The V and J genes are TRBV6-5 and TRBJ2-5; 12 bases align to TRBD2. Germline V CDR1 and CDR2: MNHEY, SVGAGI. The CDR3 is 17 residues long. J was trimmed by 2 bases and V by 0 bases; bases with no gene match: 4.

In this sample, this clonotype turned up many times. This chain's CDR3 is CASTDTRATTYEQYF. CDR3 nucleotide sequence: TGTGCCAGCACTGATACCCGGGCTACAACCTACGAGCAGTACTTC. This chain connects TRBV28 to TRBJ2-7; D gene uncertain. The germline V gene has CDR1 MDHEN and CDR2 SYDVKM. The CDR3 totals 15 residues. V lost 7 bases to trimming and J lost 2 bases, with 18 bases between them.

This clonotype was seen ten or more times. This chain links TRBV18 with TRBJ2-2, with D possibly TRBD1 on 5 matching bases. Germline CDR1 is KGHSH and CDR2 is LQKENI. With 3 bases removed from V and 0 bases from J, the gap between germline ends came to 8 bases. This CDR3 contains 15 residues. DNA of the CDR3: TGTGCCAGCTCACCGGAACAGGCGAACACCGGGGAGCTGTTTTTT. Protein product: CASSPEQANTGELFF. The full variable domain, with the rest looked up from reference TRBV18 and TRBJ2-2, is NAGVMQNPRHLVRRRGQEARLRCSPMKGHSHVYWYRQLPEEGLKFMVYLQKENIIDESGMPKERFSAEFPKEGPSILRIQQVVRGDSAAYFCASSPEQANTGELFFGEGSRLTVL.

This clonotype appeared many times. J is TRBJ2-7 and V is TRBV5-1; 9 nucleotides agree with TRBD1. Germline V lookup: CDR1 SGHRS, CDR2 YFSETQ. This CDR3 is 16 amino acids long. With V trimmed by 4 bases and J by 2 bases, 10 bases remained unmatched. CDR3 DNA: TGCGCCAGCAGCCTGGCCGGGACAGGGATGGCCTACGAGCAGTACTTC. Protein product: CASSLAGTGMAYEQYF.